Sequencing of this TCR beta chain was carried out in a study of CXCR3-negative and CXCR3-positive naive CD8 T cells (dated by TCRdb to about 2019). For the wider study: In total, approximately 130 million TRB reads were obtained, corresponding to roughly 1.5 +/- 0.3 million reads per library. The TRBV-TRBJ cluster analysis covered naive subsets from 5 donors and memory cells from 3 donors. The diversity and physicochemical repertoire analyses included ten to eleven donors pooled from two independent experiments. Study-wide conclusions, independent of this receptor: Freshly isolated PBMCs were used for most assays because CXCR3 expression partially decreased after cryopreservation. Similar TRBV-TRBJ usage was shown by naive CXCR3-negative and CXCR3-positive cells from the same donor, whereas distinct patterns were shown by memory cells. Surface CD5, linked to self-reactivity in mice, was comparable between naive subsets; TCR interaction strength was therefore also inferred from TRB CDR3 physicochemical properties. Both naive subsets had comparably high repertoire diversity, while memory CD8+ T cells had much lower repertoire diversity. TRB CDR3s from CXCR3-positive naive cells showed higher hydrophobicity (lower Kidera factor 4), lower energy, and higher strength and volume indices than CXCR3-negative naive cells.

Each CD8+ T cell subset was flow-sorted in triplicate, and 300,000 cells per subset were placed directly into RLT lysis buffer. To exclude memory contaminants, naive CD8+ T cells were stringently defined as CD45RO-CCR7+CD27+CD95-. Peripheral blood mononuclear cells were isolated from buffy coats by standard density gradient centrifugation. Naive CXCR3-negative and CXCR3-positive CD8+ T cells were flow-sorted using a FACSAria III. Total RNA was extracted from sorted cells using an RNeasy Mini Kit. CDR1 DFQATT and CDR2 SNEGSKA were looked up in the germline V gene (reference sequence). CDR3 length: 17 amino acids, cysteine to phenylalanine. No DNA is listed. Sequenced using a NextSeq 550. The Human TCR Profiling Kit (MiLaboratory) was used to prepare UMI-labeled 5' RACE TRB cDNA libraries. The full amount of extracted RNA was used for cDNA synthesis, and the full amount of resulting cDNA was used for PCR amplification. Libraries were prepared in parallel with an identical number of PCR cycles. Turning to the authors' computational methods: MIGEC and MiXCR extracted about 50,000 +/- 10,000 unique UMI-labeled TRB cDNA molecules per library, requiring at least two reads per UMI. On average, around 40,000 +/- 10,000 functional in-frame TRB CDR3 nucleotide clonotypes lacking stop codons were found per library. After downsampling to 5000 UMI-labeled TRB molecules per sample, diversity metrics, including normalized Shannon-Wiener and Chao1, were computed in VDJtools. VDJtools was used to calculate clonotype-size-weighted physicochemical properties of the central five CDR3 residues, namely interaction energy, strength, volume and Kidera factor 4. TCRdb reprocessed the reads; each CDR3 protein sequence makes one entry, and DNA is unavailable. The V and J calls here are based on TCRdb, not the publication. This sample's listing comprises 70,000 to 100,000 distinct CDR3 sequences. The leading ten clones occupy around 1.7% of the sample.

Comment on this clonotype: It lacks a known antigen.

This receptor was obtained from a human donor in good health. Some clones in this sample may be carry-over from other donors' samples. The sequenced sample was naive CXCR3- CD8+ T cells from blood. Explained via the paper, the cell subset or site label denotes: CD45RO-CCR7+CD27+CD95- naive CD8+ T cells lacking CXCR3 (TNR3-). The chain links TRBV20-1 with TRBJ2-3; TCRdb picks TRBD2, but there is no DNA to check that call. This receptor has the CDR3 CSARGLAGVHYTDTQYF.